The next 8 T cell receptor beta chains were all read from a single sample in a study of OX40 agonist ivuxolimab in advanced cancers. Profiling relied on immunoSEQ multiplex PCR, and the TCRdb table lists in-frame clones only, not all of them. The data contain about 71,000 clones, around 90% of them seen just once; the ten biggest clones take up roughly 15%. The source material was CD4+ or CD8+ T cells sorted from blood, sampled in a trial of the OX40 agonist ivuxolimab. The receptors here all came from an adult with an advanced solid tumor such as melanoma, head and neck, liver or kidney cancer.

The chain uses TRBV28 and TRBJ2-3; possible D gene TRBD2, 6 bases. From germline, CDR1 is MDHEN and CDR2 SYDVKM. Deletions cut 8 bases from V and 1 base from J, with 16 bases between. The CDR3 consists of 15 residues. This CDR3 reads CASSDAGYGTDTQYF. CDR3 in DNA: TGTGCCAGCTCGGATGCGGGGTACGGCACAGATACGCAGTATTTT.

The chain carries TRBV9 and TRBJ2-6; either TRBD1 or TRBD2 may fit D (6 bases each). Per the germline V gene, CDR1 is SGDLS and CDR2 is YYNGEE. V was cut by 3 bases and J by 0 bases, with 16 bases left in between. This CDR3 region has 18 residues. The CDR3 nucleotides are TGTGCCAGCAGCGCGCCCCGGAGGGACAACTCTGGGGCCAACGTCCTGACTTTC. The encoded protein is CASSAPRRDNSGANVLTF.

The chain is built from TRBV19 and TRBJ2-1, with D perhaps TRBD2 (5 bases). The CDR3 sequence is 11 residues long. V lost 4 bases and J 9 bases, leaving 7 bases between the germline ends. Per germline, CDR1 LNHDA and CDR2 SQIVND (reference sequence). CDR3 nucleotides: TGTGCCAGTAGTAAAAGCGGTGAGCAGTTCTTC. As protein: CASSKSGEQFF.

The chain links TRBV6-5 to TRBJ1-1; the D is unclear. Per the germline V gene, CDR1 is MNHEY and CDR2 is SVGAGI. V was cut by 11 bases and J by 7 bases, with 17 bases left in between. The CDR3 loop spans 12 amino acids. The CDR3 bases are TGTGCCTGTGGGTCCCTCAAAGGTGAAGCTTTCTTT. Its protein product is CACGSLKGEAFF.

J is TRBJ2-7 and V is TRBV11-2, with 10 bases that match TRBD2. Per germline, CDR1 SGHAT and CDR2 FQNNGV. V was clipped by 5 bases and J by 4 bases; unmatched bases: 8. The length of the CDR3 is 15 residues. CDR3 region: CASSPLTSGKYEQYF. DNA of the CDR3: TGTGCCAGCAGCCCTTTAACTAGCGGGAAGTACGAGCAGTACTTC. Looking up the rest from reference TRBV11-2 and TRBJ2-7 gives the full variable domain: EAGVAQSPRYKIIEKRQSVAFWCNPISGHATLYWYQQILGQGPKLLIQFQNNGVVDDSQLPKDRFSAERLKGVDSTLKIQPAKLEDSAVYLCASSPLTSGKYEQYFGPGTRLTVT.

This chain connects TRBV27 to TRBJ2-1; TRBD2 matches at 14 bases. Germline values: CDR1 MNHEY, CDR2 SMNVEV (reference sequence). The CDR3 covers 16 residues. V was clipped by 5 bases and J by 7 bases; unmatched bases: 7. The CDR3 loop reads CASSPGTSGSRNEQFF. CDR3 sequence (DNA): TGTGCCAGCAGTCCCGGGACTAGCGGGAGTCGGAATGAGCAGTTCTTC.

This clone was counted between two and nine times. The chain is built from TRBV7-6 and TRBJ1-4; D not certain. The CDR3 extends over 12 amino acids. V lost 5 bases, J lost 7 bases, and 8 bases lay in between. In germline, CDR1 is SGHVS, CDR2 FNYEAQ. The CDR3 loop reads CASSPSTEKLFF. For the CDR3, the DNA is TGTGCCAGCAGCCCTAGTACTGAAAAACTGTTTTTT.

This clone was found once. The chain employs TRBV7-9 and TRBJ2-1, with 7 bases identical to TRBD2. The CDR3 sequence is 14 residues long. V trimming: 0 bases; J trimming: 8 bases; junction bases outside the gene matches: 4. CDR1 SEHNR and CDR2 FQNEAQ come from the germline V gene (reference sequence). The CDR3 loop is CASSLAPLADEQFF. DNA for the CDR3: TGTGCCAGCAGCTTAGCGCCCCTAGCGGATGAGCAGTTCTTC.